This TCR beta chain was retrieved from a study of blood T cell repertoires in COVID-19 (dated by TCRdb to the early 2020s). Background for the entire study: Samples covering the acute and convalescent phases of COVID-19 were provided by collaborators in the United States, Italy and Spain. The prospective study material was composed of cDNA or gDNA derived from T cells, B-cell-depleted T cells, or PBMCs. The dataset comprised deeply sampled blood TCRbeta repertoires from subjects exposed to, actively infected with, or recovered from COVID-19. The repertoires were released in a freely available public database meant as a resource for research on the immune response to SARS-CoV-2. The samples were drawn from two sources: the first 160 participants of the ongoing ImmuneRACE study, and 950 to 1,500 subjects contributed by 6 global collaborators. The sample metadata nearly always contained a de-identified subject ID, COVID-19 status, age in years and sex. Where available, HLA class I and class II types were taken from metadata supplied by the sample provider and were not determined by assay-based typing. The research as a whole found: Clinical and demographic metadata were provided uncurated, with the amount varying by source and participant.

Remarks on this clone: Its antigen is unknown. The sample holds no much larger clone one base away, and base qualities are not on file.

For this chain, trimming is 3 bases at the V end and 9 bases at the J end, and the number of junction bases without a gene match is 12. Sequences SEHNR (CDR1) and FQNEAQ (CDR2) are obtained from the germline V gene (reference sequence). The CDR3 starts with the cysteine, ends with the phenylalanine, and has 18 residues. The kept DNA is CDR3 alone, 54 bases in frame from the first base. The immunoSEQ Assay, a bias-controlled multiplex PCR, was used to amplify TCRbeta CDR3 regions from genomic DNA. The study's processing was this. Within the assay, amplification of reference gene primers was used to estimate how many nucleated cells each sample contained. To quantify the absolute abundance of each unique TCRbeta CDR3 rearrangement, sequence reads were collapsed and filtered. For each sample, productive Simpson clonality was calculated as the square root of Simpson's diversity index over productive rearrangements. TCRdb took this table from immuneACCESS and kept in-frame rearrangements with V and J called. Such tables lack part of the clones; where checked against another copy, unresolved V genes explain under half of the gap, and the rest is unexplained. V and J calls and clone size follow that table, whereas D and trimming were derived from the DNA. The sample profile shows tens of thousands of clones; 89% of them were found once. Jointly, the top ten make up about 2% of the sample.

Each collaborating institution followed its own protocols to collect whole blood in K2EDTA tubes. Collaborator samples were shipped for TCRbeta analysis as frozen whole blood, isolated PBMCs, or DNA extracted from either sample type. Recombination connected TRBV7-9 to TRBJ2-2, with 14 bases in between that match TRBD2. This receptor was taken from a middle-aged man with acute or convalescent COVID-19. Sequencing was carried out using peripheral blood. The CDR3 protein is CASSFGTSGSIRRRELFF. The DNA is TGTGCCAGCAGCTTCGGGACTAGCGGGAGTATAAGGCGTAGGGAGCTGTTTTTT.